These 12 T cell receptor beta chains were sequenced from one sample in a study of cytomegalovirus exposure and HLA in healthy donors. Primers: 60 Vbeta forward and 13 Jbeta reverse. The protocol was immunoSEQ multiplex PCR, while the TCRdb copy is restricted to in-frame clones and leaves out a portion. The sample holds 95,000 to 100,000 clones; 65% to 80% are singletons and the top ten take 16%. Sequenced material: PBMCs. The receptor source for this set is a man aged 60 to 75 in good health and CMV-seropositive.

This chain links TRBV7-8 with TRBJ1-6, with D possibly TRBD1 on 5 matching bases. The CDR3 extends over 16 amino acids. V was clipped by 5 bases and J by 3 bases, with 14 bases between them. Germline loops: CDR1 SGHVS, CDR2 FQNEAQ. The chain's CDR3 is CASSPLPGDYNSPLHF. The CDR3, as DNA: TGTGCCAGCAGCCCTCTTCCGGGGGACTATAATTCACCCCTCCACTTT. The full variable domain, completed using reference TRBV7-8 and TRBJ1-6, is GAGVSQSPRYKVAKRGQDVALRCDPISGHVSLFWYQQALGQGPEFLTYFQNEAQLDKSGLPSDRFFAERPEGSVSTLKIQRTQQEDSAVYLCASSPLPGDYNSPLHFGNGTRLTVT.

This clone was counted between two and nine times. J is TRBJ1-2 and V is TRBV5-6; 7 bases map to TRBD1. The trim removed 0 bases at V and 7 bases at J, leaving 6 bases unmatched. The CDR3 consists of 14 residues. Germline assignment: CDR1 SGHDT and CDR2 YYEEEE. The CDR3 coding sequence is TGTGCCAGCAGCTTGGATGGACAGGTCGGTGGCTACACCTTC. Translated: CASSLDGQVGGYTF.

The rearrangement uses TRBV10-2 and TRBJ1-5, with 7 bases that match TRBD1. The CDR3 is made up of 17 amino acids. The V and J ends lost 3 bases and 0 bases, in that order; junction bases with no gene match: 8. The germline V gene encodes CDR1 WSHSY and CDR2 SAAADI. The CDR3 bases are TGCGCCAGCAGTGAATTGGGACAGTTTTATAGCAATCAGCCCCAGCATTTT. Translation: CASSELGQFYSNQPQHF.

The chain joins TRBV11-2 to TRBJ2-3, with D maybe TRBD1 (6 bases). The CDR3 loop spans 12 amino acids. Germline CDR1 reads SGHAT; CDR2 reads FQNNGV. Between the trimmed V and J ends, which lost 1 base and 8 bases, there was a span of 7 bases. The CDR3 DNA sequence: TGTGCCAGCAGCTTAGCAGGGGCTACGCAGTATTTT. This codes for CASSLAGATQYF.

This chain links TRBV7-9 with TRBJ2-2; possibly TRBD1 for D (5 bases). The germline V and J ends were trimmed by 5 bases and 9 bases, with 13 bases remaining between them. Germline V gene lookup returns CDR1 SEHNR and CDR2 FQNEAQ (reference sequence). This CDR3 comprises 13 residues. The CDR3 nucleotides read TGTGCCAGCAGCCCAGGAAAGGGGTGGGAGCTGTTTTTT. Translation gives CASSPGKGWELFF. Variable domain in full (rest from reference TRBV7-9 and TRBJ2-2): DTGVSQNPRHKITKRGQNVTFRCDPISEHNRLYWYRQTLGQGPEFLTYFQNEAQLEKSRLLSDRFSAERPKGSFSTLEIQRTEQGDSAMYLCASSPGKGWELFFGEGSRLTVL.

This clone was found once. The chain recombines TRBV28 with TRBJ1-1; the D is unclear. V lost 7 bases and J lost 4, with 16 bases in between. CDR1 and CDR2 from the germline V gene are MDHEN and SYDVKM. This CDR3 comprises 14 residues. CDR3 nucleotides: TGTGCCAGCACCCCACGGGGATCCATCACTGAAGCTTTCTTT. Its protein product is CASTPRGSITEAFF.

The chain combines TRBV28 with TRBJ2-1; 8 bases match TRBD2. The junction had 11 bases not matched to a gene; V was cut back by 3 bases and J by 4 bases. Germline lookup yields CDR1 MDHEN and CDR2 SYDVKM. The CDR3 covers 17 residues. The CDR3 region is CASSFSGGAGAYNEQFF. CDR3 nucleotide sequence: TGTGCCAGCAGTTTTAGCGGAGGAGCGGGGGCATACAATGAGCAGTTCTTC.

This rearrangement joins TRBV6-1 to TRBJ2-3; D uncertain. This CDR3 region has 11 residues. The V gene lost 2 bases and the J gene lost 7 bases, with 4 bases spanning the gap. Germline V gene data show CDR1 as MNHNS and CDR2 as SASEGT. In DNA form, the CDR3 reads TGTGCCAGCAGTGAACCGTATACGCAGTATTTT. It yields the protein CASSEPYTQYF.

This clone was detected only a few times. This chain joins TRBV5-4 and TRBJ2-7; TRBD1 agrees at 7 bases. The CDR3 is made up of 13 amino acids. Trimming removed 5 bases from V and 6 bases from J; junction bases left unmatched: 8. Per the germline V gene, CDR1 is SGHNT and CDR2 is YYREEE (reference sequence). Here the CDR3 DNA reads TGTGCCAGCAGAAAAAACAGGGGAATCGAGCAGTACTTC. Amino acids: CASRKNRGIEQYF. Drawing the rest from reference TRBV5-4 and TRBJ2-7, the complete variable domain is ETGVTQSPTHLIKTRGQQVTLRCSSQSGHNTVSWYQQALGQGPQFIFQYYREEENGRGNFPPRFSGLQFPNYSSELNVNALELDDSALYLCASRKNRGIEQYFGPGTRLTVT.

This sequence joins TRBV19 and TRBJ2-7, with D maybe TRBD1 (5 bases). CDR3 length: 13 amino acids. The germline V gene has CDR1 LNHDA and CDR2 SQIVND (reference sequence). V lost 5 bases and J lost 3, with 11 bases in between. The CDR3 protein is CASSQTEVYEQYF. DNA for the CDR3: TGTGCCAGTAGTCAGACAGAGGTCTACGAGCAGTACTTC.

This clone was seen only once. V and J are TRBV19 and TRBJ2-2, with D perhaps matching TRBD2 (6 bases). This CDR3 is 14 amino acids long. V was clipped by 1 base and J by 7 bases, with 10 bases between them. Germline-derived CDR1 and CDR2 are LNHDA and SQIVND (reference sequence). CDR3 bases: TGTGCCAGTAGTATAGTCGGGGGAAACGGGGAGCTGTTTTTT. Protein: CASSIVGGNGELFF.

V and J are TRBV9 and TRBJ2-1; 8 bases align to TRBD1. Germline V gene sequence: CDR1 SGDLS, CDR2 YYNGEE. The CDR3 covers 15 residues. V shed 2 bases, J shed 5 bases, and the junction held 6 bases outside the gene matches. In nucleotides, the CDR3 is TGTGCCAGCAGCGTGTTCCAGGGGGCCCACAATGAGCAGTTCTTC. Translation: CASSVFQGAHNEQFF. Looking up the rest from reference TRBV9 and TRBJ2-1 gives the full variable domain: DSGVTQTPKHLITATGQRVTLRCSPRSGDLSVYWYQQSLDQGLQFLIQYYNGEERAKGNILERFSAQQFPDLHSELNLSSLELGDSALYFCASSVFQGAHNEQFFGPGTRLTVL.